These 3 T cell receptor beta chains were all obtained from the same sample, sequenced in a study of blood T cells in healthy people across ages. A second PCR, run for about 7 to 11 cycles, used a sample-barcoded 5' primer plus a J-beta primer mix. TCRdb reprocessed the 5' RACE reads via MiXCR and lists one record per CDR3 protein. Altogether around 620,000 distinct CDR3 sequences are present, 27% being singletons, with the ten largest covering approximately 17%. The sample taken for sequencing was blood. Source of these receptors: a woman in her 70s in good health.

This clonotype turned up a few times. The chain combines TRBV7-2 with TRBJ2-3, with 7 bases identical to TRBD2. The junction had 11 bases not matched to a gene; V was cut back by 4 bases and J by 4 bases. The CDR3 consists of 16 residues. The germline V gene encodes CDR1 SGHTA and CDR2 FQGNSA. This CDR3 is CASSSGRLAKADTQYF. The CDR3 DNA reads TGTGCCAGCAGCTCCGGGAGACTAGCTAAAGCAGATACGCAGTATTTT.

This clonotype has just one count. This rearrangement joins TRBV5-5 to TRBJ2-7, with 14 bases identical to TRBD2. This CDR3 region has 15 residues. Trimming removed 5 bases from V and 7 bases from J; junction bases left unmatched: 8. Germline V lookup: CDR1 SGHKS, CDR2 YYEKEE (reference sequence). The CDR3 region is CASRSGLAGGGEQYF. The CDR3 DNA follows: TGTGCCAGCAGATCCGGACTAGCGGGGGGCGGAGAGCAGTACTTC.

Turning to this clonotype: An end of the junction does not agree with germline; a read error may underlie this. The chain couples TRBV27 to TRBJ1-3, with D maybe TRBD1 (5 bases). The germline V gene encodes CDR1 MNHEY and CDR2 SMNVEV (reference sequence). This CDR3 comprises 14 residues. DNA for the CDR3: TGTGCCAGCAGGGAACGCCGCACAGGAAACACCTTATATTTT. Protein sequence: CASRERRTGNTLYF.